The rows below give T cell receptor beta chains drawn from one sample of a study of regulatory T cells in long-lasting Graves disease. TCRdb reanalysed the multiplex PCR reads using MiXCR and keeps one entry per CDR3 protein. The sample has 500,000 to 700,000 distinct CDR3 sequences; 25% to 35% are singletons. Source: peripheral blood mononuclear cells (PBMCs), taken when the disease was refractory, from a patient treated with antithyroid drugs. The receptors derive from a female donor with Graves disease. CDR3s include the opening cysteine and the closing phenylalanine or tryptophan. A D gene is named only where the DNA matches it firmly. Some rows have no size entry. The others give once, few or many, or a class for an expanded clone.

TGTGCCAGCAGTTACTCGTATCGGGGACCCTATGGCTACACCTTC	CASSYSYRGPYGYTF	-	TRBV6-5	TRBJ1-2	-
TGTGCCAGCAGCCAAGGAAACGAGGGGGGATCACCCCTCCACTTT	CASSQGNEGGSPLHF	-	TRBV3-1	TRBJ1-6	-
TGCGCCAGCAGCCAAGAGGAGGGGTTAATGAACACTGAAGCTTTCTTT	CASSQEEGLMNTEAFF	-	TRBV4-1	TRBJ1-1	-
TGTGCCAGCGCGGACAGAATGAACACTGAAGCTTTCTTT	CASADRMNTEAFF	many	TRBV28	TRBJ1-1	-
TGTGCCAGCAGCCAAGGGACAGTACGAGAGACCCAGTACTTC	CASSQGTVRETQYF	many	TRBV12-3/TRBV12-4	TRBJ2-5	TRBD1
TGTGCCAGCAGTTTTTCGCGGAATCAGCCCCAGCATTTT	CASSFSRNQPQHF	many	TRBV28	TRBJ1-5	-
TGCGCCAGCAGCTTAGCGCAGAGGACTGAAGCTTTCTTT	CASSLAQRTEAFF	-	TRBV5-1	TRBJ1-1	-
TGCAGCGTTGATGACACTGAAGCTTTCTTT	CSVDDTEAFF	few	TRBV29-1	TRBJ1-1	-
TGTGCCAGTAGTATGTTCGGGGGAAGGGGATATGGGGTGAACACTGAAGCTTTCTTT	CASSMFGGRGYGVNTEAFF	-	TRBV19	TRBJ1-1	-
TGCGCCAGCAGCTTGGCCTTAGCGGGACGCCAAGAGACCCAGTACTTC	CASSLALAGRQETQYF	-	TRBV5-1	TRBJ2-5	TRBD2